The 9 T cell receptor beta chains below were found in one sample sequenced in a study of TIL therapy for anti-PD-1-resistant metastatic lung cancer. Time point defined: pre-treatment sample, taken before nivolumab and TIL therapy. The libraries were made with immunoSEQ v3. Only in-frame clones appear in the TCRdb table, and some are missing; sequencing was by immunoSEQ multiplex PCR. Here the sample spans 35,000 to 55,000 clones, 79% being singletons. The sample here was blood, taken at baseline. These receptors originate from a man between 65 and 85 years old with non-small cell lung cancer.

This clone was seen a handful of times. The CDR3 region is CASSLGLAGVDEQFF. The DNA of the CDR3 is TGCGCCAGCAGCCTAGGACTAGCGGGAGTGGATGAGCAGTTCTTC. The chain joins TRBV5-1 to TRBJ2-1; 13 nucleotides match TRBD2. CDR3 length: 15 amino acids. The junction had 6 bases not matched to a gene; V was cut back by 4 bases and J by 8 bases. Germline V gene data show CDR1 as SGHRS and CDR2 as YFSETQ.

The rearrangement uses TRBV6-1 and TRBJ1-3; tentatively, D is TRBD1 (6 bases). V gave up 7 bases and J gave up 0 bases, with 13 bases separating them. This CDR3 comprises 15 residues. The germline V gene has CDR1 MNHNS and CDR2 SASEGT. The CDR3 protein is CASNPTGLSGNTIYF. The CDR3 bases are TGTGCCAGCAACCCGACAGGCCTCTCTGGAAACACCATATATTTT.

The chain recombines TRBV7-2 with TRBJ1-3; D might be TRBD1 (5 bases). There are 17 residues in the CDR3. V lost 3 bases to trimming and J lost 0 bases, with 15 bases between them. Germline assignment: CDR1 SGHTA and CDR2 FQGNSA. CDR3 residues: CASSLGPLSNSGNTIYF. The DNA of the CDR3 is TGTGCCAGCAGCTTGGGGCCGCTTAGTAACTCTGGAAACACCATATATTTT.

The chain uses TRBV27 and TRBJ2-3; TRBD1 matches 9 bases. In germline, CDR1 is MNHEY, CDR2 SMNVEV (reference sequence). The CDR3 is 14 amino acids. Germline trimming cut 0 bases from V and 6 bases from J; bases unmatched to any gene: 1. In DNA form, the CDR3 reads TGTGCCAGCAGTTTATCAGGGACAGGGGATACGCAGTATTTT. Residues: CASSLSGTGDTQYF.

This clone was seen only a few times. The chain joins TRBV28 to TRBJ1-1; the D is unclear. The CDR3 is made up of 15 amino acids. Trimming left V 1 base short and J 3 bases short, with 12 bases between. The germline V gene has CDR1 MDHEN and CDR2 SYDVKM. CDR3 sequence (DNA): TGTGCCAGCAGTTTATTTGCTGTGGGTGACACTGAAGCTTTCTTT. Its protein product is CASSLFAVGDTEAFF.

The CDR3 DNA follows: TGTGCCAGTAGTATATCGGGAGGGCGGGAGACCCAGTACTTC. It yields the protein CASSISGGRETQYF. This chain links TRBV19 with TRBJ2-5; the match to TRBD2 covers 8 bases. CDR1 and CDR2 from the germline V gene are LNHDA and SQIVND (reference sequence). Trimming cost V 2 bases and J 5 bases; bases outside gene matches: 4. The CDR3 contains 14 residues.

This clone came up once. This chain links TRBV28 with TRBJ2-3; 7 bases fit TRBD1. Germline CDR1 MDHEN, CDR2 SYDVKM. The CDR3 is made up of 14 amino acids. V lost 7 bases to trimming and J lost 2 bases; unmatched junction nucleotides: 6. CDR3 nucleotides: TGTGCCAGCAAAGGACAGGTAGACACAGATACGCAGTATTTT. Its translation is CASKGQVDTDTQYF.

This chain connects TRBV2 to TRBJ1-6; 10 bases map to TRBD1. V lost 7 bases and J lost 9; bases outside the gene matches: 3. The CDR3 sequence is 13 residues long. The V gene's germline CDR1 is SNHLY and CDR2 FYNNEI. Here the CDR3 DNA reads TGTGCCAGCAAGGGACAGGGGAGTTCACCCCTCCACTTT. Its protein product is CASKGQGSSPLHF.

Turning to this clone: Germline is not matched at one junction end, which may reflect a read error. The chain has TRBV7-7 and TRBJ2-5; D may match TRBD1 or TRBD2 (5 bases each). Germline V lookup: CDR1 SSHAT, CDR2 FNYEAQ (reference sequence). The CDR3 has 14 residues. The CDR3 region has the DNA TGTGCTAGCAGCCAGGGACCCACTGGGGAGACCCAGTACTTC. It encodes CASSQGPTGETQYF.